This is a list of T cell receptor beta chains from one sample in a study of T-cell reconstitution after alpha-beta-depleted transplantation in children. TCRdb called the PCR reads again in MiXCR, with one record for every CDR3 protein. The sample lists a few hundred thousand distinct CDR3 sequences; 10% to 15% were seen once. This material consisted of PBMCs, mostly from graft donor cells, taken 360 days after TCRalphabeta/CD19-depleted stem cell transplant. These receptors came from a male patient younger than 18 who had a stem cell transplant for acute myeloid leukemia, so the T cells may come from the graft donor. Each CDR3 is given with its conserved first and last residue. The order of the fields is D gene, V gene, J gene, clone size, CDR3 DNA, CDR3 protein. A D gene is named only where the DNA matches it firmly. Rows may omit the clone size; those that give it use once, few, many or a size class.

.	TRBV20-1	TRBJ2-7	.	TGCAGTGCTAGAGATAGTCGGGTTCAGTCGGTTTACGAGCAGTACTTC	CSARDSRVQSVYEQYF
TRBD1	TRBV3-1	TRBJ1-1	few	TGTGCCAGCAGCCACCGACAGGGTCTGATTGAAGCTTTCTTT	CASSHRQGLIEAFF
.	TRBV5-5	TRBJ2-1	few	TGTGCCAGCCTCGAGATAGGAGCAGGCTACAATGAGCAGTTCTTC	CASLEIGAGYNEQFF
TRBD1	TRBV29-1	TRBJ1-5	few	TGCAGCGTTGTTGGGACAGCCTCCGGGGGCAATCAGCCCCAGCATTTT	CSVVGTASGGNQPQHF
.	TRBV7-9	TRBJ2-5	few	TGTGCCAGCAGCTCATCAGAGACCGTGACCCAGTACTTC	CASSSSETVTQYF
.	TRBV6-2/TRBV6-3	TRBJ2-7	.	TGTGCCAGCAGCCTCCCCAGGAGAGCCTACGAGCAGTACTTC	CASSLPRRAYEQYF
.	TRBV2	TRBJ2-6	many	TGTGCCAGCGGCGCAGGGAGGGGGGCCAACGTCCTGACTTTC	CASGAGRGANVLTF
.	TRBV20-1	TRBJ2-7	few	TGCAGTGCTCAGAGGGGGGTCGAGCAGTACTTC	CSAQRGVEQYF
.	TRBV18	TRBJ2-1	few	TGTGCCAGCTCACCACTGAGGGGGGGGTACAATGAGCAGTTCTTC	CASSPLRGGYNEQFF
.	TRBV5-4	TRBJ2-7	few	TGTGCCAGCAGCGCACCGGGACCTACCTACGAGCAGTACTTC	CASSAPGPTYEQYF
.	TRBV12-3/TRBV12-4	TRBJ1-2	few	TGTGCCAGCAGTTTTAGTCGGGTACACTATGGCTACACCTTC	CASSFSRVHYGYTF
.	TRBV7-9	TRBJ2-7	few	TGTGCCAGCAGCTTAGGTGGCAGGAGCTTAACCTACGAGCAGTACTTC	CASSLGGRSLTYEQYF
.	TRBV7-6	TRBJ2-4	.	TGTGCCAGCAGCCCCCGGACAACACTAGCCAAAAACATTCAGTACTTC	CASSPRTTLAKNIQYF
.	TRBV2	TRBJ2-4	.	TGTGCCATCCGTGGACATGAGTCCGTAGCCAAAAACATTCAGTACTTC	CAIRGHESVAKNIQYF
.	TRBV28	TRBJ2-7	few	TGTGCCAGCAGTATCTCCGACGGAATCTACGAGCAGTACTTC	CASSISDGIYEQYF
TRBD2	TRBV6-4	TRBJ2-2	many	TGTGCCAGCAGAACTAGCGGTTACACCGGGGAGCTGTTTTTT	CASRTSGYTGELFF
.	TRBV19	TRBJ1-1	few	TGTGCCAGTACTCCGGGACACAACACTGAAGCTTTCTTT	CASTPGHNTEAFF
.	TRBV5-5	TRBJ2-3	many	TGTGCCAGCAGCTTGCAGGTATTCACAGATACGCAGTATTTT	CASSLQVFTDTQYF
.	TRBV15	TRBJ2-5	.	TGTGCCACCAGCCTAAATACTAGGTTCCAAGAGACCCAGTACTTC	CATSLNTRFQETQYF
.	TRBV20-1	TRBJ1-2	few	TGCAGTCAGGAGAGGGGATCCGCTTATGGCTACACCTTC	CSQERGSAYGYTF
.	TRBV28	TRBJ1-1	few	TGTGCCAGCAGTTTAAGGGGGGAAGGCACTGAAGCTTTCTTT	CASSLRGEGTEAFF
.	TRBV18	TRBJ2-7	few	TGTGCCAGCTCACCACCGGCAGCGCAGTACTTC	CASSPPAAQYF
TRBD2	TRBV6-2/TRBV6-3	TRBJ2-5	few	TGTGCCATCCAAGGGACTAGCGGGAGCGAGACCCAGTACTTC	CAIQGTSGSETQYF
.	TRBV21-1	TRBJ2-3	.	TGTGCCAGCAGCAAAAGACCCTCCGATGCAGGGATCCTGGGGGATACGCAGTATTTT	CASSKRPSDAGILGDTQYF
TRBD2	TRBV6-1	TRBJ2-2	.	TGTGCCAGCAGTGGGGGTAGCGGGAGGGTGGGGGAGCTGTTTTTT	CASSGGSGRVGELFF
TRBD2	TRBV4-3	TRBJ2-7	.	TGCGCCAGCAGCCCGAAGCGGGGGGGCTACGAGCAGTACTTC	CASSPKRGGYEQYF
TRBD2	TRBV5-1	TRBJ2-7	few	TGCGCCAGCAGCATGGGGACTAGCGGGATCTACGAGCAGTACTTC	CASSMGTSGIYEQYF
TRBD1	TRBV18	TRBJ1-1	many	TGTGCCAGCTCACCATCCCGGGACAGGAACACTGAAGCTTTCTTT	CASSPSRDRNTEAFF
TRBD2	TRBV7-9	TRBJ2-3	.	TGTGCCAGCAGCCCTAGCGGGGGGGGGCTAAGCACAGATACGCAGTATTTT	CASSPSGGGLSTDTQYF
.	TRBV19	TRBJ2-4	.	TGTGCCAGTAGTATTATCTCAGGGCCGAAAAACATTCAGTACTTC	CASSIISGPKNIQYF
TRBD1	TRBV7-9	TRBJ2-7	.	TGTGCCAGCACCAGGGACAGGGGGCAATACGAGCAGTACTTC	CASTRDRGQYEQYF
.	TRBV20-1	TRBJ2-1	.	TGCAGTGCTAGCCGGGACTCATATTATGGCAATGAGCAGTTCTTC	CSASRDSYYGNEQFF
.	TRBV12-3/TRBV12-4	TRBJ2-4	.	TGTGCCAGCAGTTTGGGGAGTTCCAAAAACATTCAGTACTTC	CASSLGSSKNIQYF
.	TRBV20-1	TRBJ1-2	few	TGCAGTGCTAGAAAAAAGGCCCGGGGACGAAGTGGCTACACCTTC	CSARKKARGRSGYTF
TRBD1	TRBV6-5	TRBJ2-3	.	TGTGCCAGCAGTTACTCAAGGGGGCGCACAGATACGCAGTATTTT	CASSYSRGRTDTQYF
.	TRBV28	TRBJ2-1	few	TGTGCCAGCAGTTCCGCCACAGTCCGATGGTCCTACAATGAGCAGTTCTTC	CASSSATVRWSYNEQFF